The 7 T cell receptor beta chains below were found in one sample sequenced in a study of blood T cells in healthy people across ages (dated by TCRdb to 2014 to 2015). The library was made by 5' RACE. Sequencing used an Illumina HiSeq 2500. The second PCR ran for roughly 7 to 11 cycles and used a J-beta primer mix along with a sample-barcoded 5' primer. In TCRdb, the public reads were trimmed at Q25 with fastp and aligned with MiXCR, with productive beta chains retained. Each entry merges the rows of one CDR3 protein and shows their most common DNA and genes. In this sample the table shows 750,000 to 950,000 distinct CDR3 sequences, roughly 50% of which occur a single time. Of the sample, approximately 40% falls within the top ten clones. The sequenced sample was blood. Receptor source: a man older than 75 in good health.

The chain couples TRBV18 to TRBJ1-4, with D unclear. The CDR3 loop spans 15 amino acids. The germline V gene encodes CDR1 KGHSH and CDR2 LQKENI. The V end was cut by 4 bases, the J end by 5 bases, with 14 bases between. The CDR3 DNA reads as TGTGCCAGCTCACTCAACAAGGATCGAAATGAAAAACTGTTTTTT. Amino acid sequence: CASSLNKDRNEKLFF.

The chain carries TRBV20-1 and TRBJ2-3, with D unclear. Between the trimmed V and J ends, which lost 1 base and 0 bases, there was a span of 5 bases. Germline CDR1 reads DFQATT; CDR2 reads SNEGSKA (reference sequence). CDR3 size: 13 residues. The CDR3 nucleotides read TGCAGTGCTAGAGGACTTAGCACAGATACGCAGTATTTT. Its protein is CSARGLSTDTQYF.

This clonotype showed up just a few times. V usage is TRBV20-1 and J usage is TRBJ2-7; no reliable D call. Per the germline V gene, CDR1 is DFQATT and CDR2 is SNEGSKA (reference sequence). V dropped 7 bases and J dropped 2 bases, with 9 bases sitting between them. CDR3 length: 11 amino acids. This CDR3 is CSGGSAYEQYF. For the CDR3, the DNA is TGCAGTGGCGGCTCGGCCTACGAGCAGTACTTC.

The V and J genes are TRBV6-6 and TRBJ2-3; TRBD1 or TRBD2 may be the D gene (5 bases each). With 0 bases removed from V and 14 bases from J, the gap between germline ends came to 18 bases. From germline, CDR1 is MNHNY and CDR2 SVGAGI (reference sequence). The CDR3 is made up of 14 amino acids. The CDR3 reads CASSYSEGHRYAYF. The CDR3 region has the DNA TGTGCCAGCAGTTACTCTGAGGGGCACAGATACGCGTATTTT.

The chain carries TRBV4-1 and TRBJ2-5; 9 bases are a match to TRBD1. CDR1 and CDR2 (germline): MGHRA, YSYEKL. Trimming removed 2 bases from V and 5 bases from J; junction bases left unmatched: 6. The CDR3 spans 15 residues. The CDR3 protein is CASSQYYGTGETQYF. CDR3 bases: TGCGCCAGCAGCCAATACTACGGGACAGGGGAGACCCAGTACTTC.

This chain links TRBV29-1 with TRBJ1-1, with D perhaps matching TRBD1 (6 bases). The ends were cut back, 4 bases at V and 1 base at J, with 13 bases in the middle. In germline, CDR1 is SQVTM, CDR2 ANQGSEA. CDR3 size: 14 residues. DNA of the CDR3: TGCAGCGTTGCCCCTTGGACAGCGAACACTGAAGCTTTCTTT. Its translation: CSVAPWTANTEAFF.

The chain is built from TRBV24-1 and TRBJ1-5, with D uncertain. The germline CDR1 and CDR2 sequences are KGHDR and SFDVKD. The CDR3 runs 14 residues. Trimming removed 3 bases at V and 6 bases at J, with 11 bases between. CDR3 in DNA: TGTGCCACCAGTGATCCCCGGACGGGTCAGCCCCAGCATTTT. This codes for CATSDPRTGQPQHF.